The 4 T cell receptor beta chains below were found in one sample sequenced in a study of cytomegalovirus exposure and HLA in healthy donors. Researchers ran the PCR with 60 Vbeta and 13 Jbeta primers. Sequencing was performed with immunoSEQ multiplex PCR; in TCRdb, only in-frame clones are kept and a portion is missing. Found here are 130,000 or so clones, around 73% of them singletons; the top ten hold around 1.5%. The sample comprised PBMCs. The receptor source for this set is a female donor in good health and CMV-seronegative.

This clone has just a few counts. The junction does not match germline at one end; this may be a read error. The chain combines TRBV5-5 with TRBJ1-1; the D is unclear. Germline CDR1 is SGHKS and CDR2 is YYEKEE (reference sequence). The CDR3 sequence is 13 residues long. The CDR3 region has the DNA TGTGCCAGCAGTTTGGCAGGGAACACTGAAGCTTTCTTT. Residues: CASSLAGNTEAFF.

This CDR3 reads CASSPRDYTQETQYF. The DNA of the CDR3 is TGTGCCAGCAGCCCAAGGGACTACACCCAAGAGACCCAGTACTTC. The V gene is TRBV4-2, the J gene TRBJ2-5; 7 nucleotides match TRBD2. CDR1 LGHNA and CDR2 YNFKEQ come from the germline V gene. Trimming removed 4 bases from V and 1 base from J; junction bases left unmatched: 6. The length of the CDR3 is 15 residues.

V and J are TRBV15 and TRBJ2-1, with 11 bases that match TRBD1. Germline CDR1 LNHNV, CDR2 YYDKDF (reference sequence). J gave up 9 bases and V 6 bases, and 16 bases lay outside the gene matches. This CDR3 is 17 amino acids long. The CDR3 protein is CATREGTGGEAIREQFF. The CDR3 DNA sequence: TGTGCCACCAGGGAGGGGACAGGGGGGGAAGCAATACGTGAGCAGTTCTTC.

The chain couples TRBV19 to TRBJ2-1, with 9 bases identical to TRBD2. The germline V gene encodes CDR1 LNHDA and CDR2 SQIVND (reference sequence). The CDR3 spans 19 residues. V shed 4 bases and J 5 bases; nucleotides not matched to a gene: 18. The CDR3 sequence: CASSTPTTSGKIINNEQFF. In DNA, the CDR3 is TGTGCCAGTAGTACACCCACGACTAGCGGAAAGATAATTAACAATGAGCAGTTCTTC.